These 23 T cell receptor beta chains were sequenced from one sample in a study of blood T cell repertoires in COVID-19. Sequenced by immunoSEQ multiplex PCR; TCRdb stores in-frame clones only, minus some. The table shows around 140,000 clones, with roughly 69% occurring only once. Sequencing was done on a sample of peripheral blood. The origin of the receptors is a woman in her sixties or seventies with acute or convalescent COVID-19.

The chain combines TRBV6-6 with TRBJ1-5, with TRBD1 matching over 9 bases. CDR1 and CDR2 (germline): MNHNY, SVGAGI (reference sequence). The CDR3 has 14 amino acids. V was clipped by 7 bases and J by 3 bases; unmatched bases: 4. This chain's CDR3 is CASTGQGINQPQHF. The CDR3 DNA reads TGTGCCAGCACCGGACAGGGGATCAATCAGCCCCAGCATTTT.

V usage is TRBV6-4 and J usage is TRBJ1-2; TRBD1 might be the D (5 bases). The germline V gene has CDR1 MRHNA and CDR2 SNTAGT. The germline V and J ends were trimmed by 8 bases and 4 bases, with 20 bases remaining between them. The CDR3 loop spans 15 amino acids. The CDR3, as DNA: TGTGCCAGCGCCGAGTTGGGACTTACGACCTATGGCTACACCTTC. It codes for CASAELGLTTYGYTF.

The CDR3 sequence: CASRAAGGGNTIYF. The CDR3 nucleotides are TGTGCCAGCAGAGCCGCCGGGGGTGGAAACACCATATATTTT. This chain uses TRBV6-6 with TRBJ1-3; the D gene is possibly TRBD1 (5 bases). The length of the CDR3 is 14 residues. Germline V gene sequence: CDR1 MNHNY, CDR2 SVGAGI (reference sequence). Trimming removed 6 bases from V and 3 bases from J, with 12 bases in between.

The rearrangement uses TRBV18 and TRBJ1-2; D is ambiguous. Germline V gives CDR1 KGHSH, CDR2 LQKENI. The V and J ends lost 4 bases and 2 bases respectively, with 5 bases between them. This CDR3 is 12 amino acids long. CDR3 DNA: TGTGCCAGCTCACGGGAGAACTATGGCTACACCTTC. Its translation: CASSRENYGYTF. The complete variable domain, with remaining parts taken from reference TRBV18 and TRBJ1-2, reads NAGVMQNPRHLVRRRGQEARLRCSPMKGHSHVYWYRQLPEEGLKFMVYLQKENIIDESGMPKERFSAEFPKEGPSILRIQQVVRGDSAAYFCASSRENYGYTFGSGTRLTVV.

This chain joins TRBV6-5 and TRBJ2-1, with 7 bases fitting TRBD1. CDR1 MNHEY and CDR2 SVGAGI come from the germline V gene. This CDR3 region has 13 residues. The trim removed 8 bases at V and 6 bases at J, leaving 7 bases unmatched. The CDR3 bases are TGTGCCAGCGCGAGGTACAGGGGCAATGAGCAGTTCTTC. It specifies CASARYRGNEQFF.

The chain carries TRBV29-1 and TRBJ2-3; the match to TRBD2 covers 10 bases. With 6 bases clipped from V and 1 base from J, the junction kept 7 bases outside the gene matches. The CDR3 has 15 residues. Germline V lookup: CDR1 SQVTM, CDR2 ANQGSEA. The CDR3 coding sequence is TGCAGCGTCGCAGCGGGGACTAGCGGCACAGATACGCAGTATTTT. Protein: CSVAAGTSGTDTQYF.

This clone was counted a few times. The chain has TRBV10-3 and TRBJ2-7, with D unresolved. V was clipped by 3 bases and J by 0 bases, with 9 bases between them. CDR1 is ENHRY and CDR2 is SYGVKD in the germline V gene. The length of the CDR3 is 14 residues. CDR3 loop: CAISDSTGSYEQYF. CDR3 coding DNA: TGTGCCATCAGTGATAGTACTGGCTCCTACGAGCAGTACTTC.

The CDR3 loop is CASSLKGPTDTQYF. CDR3 bases: TGTGCCAGCAGCTTGAAGGGGCCCACAGATACGCAGTATTTT. The rearrangement uses TRBV5-6 and TRBJ2-3; D might be TRBD1 (5 bases). This CDR3 is 14 amino acids long. V lost 1 base to trimming and J lost 2 bases, with 8 bases between them. Per germline, CDR1 SGHDT and CDR2 YYEEEE.

The genes are TRBV7-8 and TRBJ1-1; D is perhaps TRBD1 (6 bases). The CDR3 is made up of 13 amino acids. Germline loops: CDR1 SGHVS, CDR2 FQNEAQ. V lost 5 bases to trimming and J lost 3 bases, with 10 bases between them. Here the CDR3 reads CASSPGEHTEAFF. CDR3 bases: TGTGCCAGCAGCCCAGGGGAACACACTGAAGCTTTCTTT.

On this clone: Other DNA sequences in the sample encode the same CDR3. The chain links TRBV28 to TRBJ2-7; 7 positions agree with TRBD1. CDR1 and CDR2 (germline): MDHEN, SYDVKM. Germline trimming cut 3 bases from V and 7 bases from J; bases unmatched to any gene: 3. The CDR3 is made up of 12 amino acids. For the CDR3, the DNA is TGTGCCAGCAGTTTTCAGACAGGGGAGCAGTACTTC. This encodes CASSFQTGEQYF.

This clone was seen a handful of times. The V gene is TRBV6-6, the J gene TRBJ2-6; 7 nucleotides agree with TRBD1. This CDR3 spans 14 amino acids. Trimming removed 6 bases from V and 6 bases from J; junction bases left unmatched: 5. Per germline, CDR1 MNHNY and CDR2 SVGAGI (reference sequence). CDR3 loop: CASSDRVQANVLTF. The CDR3 DNA reads as TGTGCCAGCAGCGACAGGGTACAGGCCAACGTCCTGACTTTC.

This clone was found once. CDR3 in DNA: TGTGCCAGCAGTTACAAATCTAGCGGAACCTACGAGCAGTACTTC. Amino acids: CASSYKSSGTYEQYF. V is TRBV6-5 and J is TRBJ2-7; TRBD2 matches 7 bases. Germline CDR1 reads MNHEY; CDR2 reads SVGAGI. With 2 bases clipped from V and 2 bases from J, the junction kept 6 bases outside the gene matches. This CDR3 has 15 residues.

This clone was observed a few times. This chain links TRBV5-6 with TRBJ2-7; tentatively, D is TRBD2 (6 bases). Looked up from germline, CDR1 is SGHDT and CDR2 is YYEEEE. This CDR3 comprises 13 residues. Trimming cost V 8 bases and J 3 bases, with 15 bases left between them. The CDR3 is CASTRLDNYEQYF. CDR3 bases: TGTGCCAGTACTAGACTAGACAACTACGAGCAGTACTTC.

Points on this clone: This could be a read error, since a much larger clone is one nucleotide away. The chain links TRBV5-8 to TRBJ2-1, with 8 positions matching TRBD1. In germline, CDR1 is SGHTS, CDR2 YDEGEE. The CDR3 totals 15 residues. The chain's CDR3 is CASSSGTGSYNKQFF. CDR3 DNA: TGTGCCAGCAGTTCCGGGACAGGCTCCTACAATAAGCAGTTCTTC.

At least ten counts were recorded for this clone. The junction shows a germline mismatch at one end, possibly a read error. The rearrangement uses TRBV6-5 and TRBJ1-1; the match to TRBD1 covers 9 bases. Germline values: CDR1 MNHEY, CDR2 SVGAGI. CDR3 length: 15 amino acids. The CDR3 protein is CASRYSTGGFTEAFF. The CDR3 coding sequence is TGTGCCAGCAGGTACTCGACAGGGGGTTTCACTGAAGCTTTCTTT.

Notes on this clone: Other nucleotide sequences in the sample specify the same CDR3. This rearrangement joins TRBV18 to TRBJ1-2; TRBD1 is a possible D gene (6 bases). The V gene's germline CDR1 is KGHSH and CDR2 LQKENI. The V gene lost 6 bases and the J gene lost 0 bases, with 11 bases spanning the gap. The CDR3 length is 14 residues. The CDR3 DNA reads as TGTGCCAGCTCCCCGACAGGAGCTAACTATGGCTACACCTTC. Translating gives CASSPTGANYGYTF.

The J gene is TRBJ1-6, the V gene TRBV6-5; D might be TRBD1 (6 bases). The V gene's germline CDR1 is MNHEY and CDR2 SVGAGI. This CDR3 comprises 14 residues. Deletions cut 4 bases from V and 9 bases from J, with 13 bases between. The CDR3 DNA sequence: TGTGCCAGCAGTTCGGTGGGGGCGGGTTCACCCCTCCACTTT. Encoded protein: CASSSVGAGSPLHF.

V gene TRBV7-2 combines with J gene TRBJ2-7, with 7 bases that match TRBD1. CDR1 and CDR2 (germline): SGHTA, FQGNSA. The length of the CDR3 is 14 residues. J was trimmed by 0 bases and V by 5 bases; bases with no gene match: 4. The CDR3 loop reads CASSRDSFSYEQYF. For the CDR3, the DNA is TGTGCCAGCAGCCGGGACAGCTTCTCCTACGAGCAGTACTTC.

The V gene is TRBV2, the J gene TRBJ2-1; 8 nucleotides align to TRBD1. The germline V gene has CDR1 SNHLY and CDR2 FYNNEI. J lost 9 bases, V lost 7 bases, and 17 bases had no gene match. The length of the CDR3 is 16 residues. In DNA form, the CDR3 reads TGTGCCAGCATGAACCCGACGGGCAGGGGGCACGGTGAGCAGTTCTTC. Its protein product is CASMNPTGRGHGEQFF.

This rearrangement joins TRBV7-9 to TRBJ2-2; 7 bases match TRBD1. This CDR3 contains 16 residues. With 2 bases clipped from V and 3 bases from J, the junction kept 6 bases outside the gene matches. In germline, CDR1 is SEHNR, CDR2 FQNEAQ (reference sequence). This CDR3 is CASSLRQGMDTGELFF. In nucleotides, the CDR3 is TGTGCCAGCAGCTTACGACAGGGAATGGACACCGGGGAGCTGTTTTTT.

V usage is TRBV28 and J usage is TRBJ1-1, with a tentative D call TRBD1 (5 bases). V gave up 6 bases and J gave up 3 bases, with 14 bases separating them. This CDR3 has 14 amino acids. Germline CDR1 is MDHEN and CDR2 is SYDVKM. The CDR3 here is CASRAEEGYTEAFF. CDR3 sequence (DNA): TGTGCCAGCAGGGCCGAGGAGGGGTACACTGAAGCTTTCTTT.

This chain connects TRBV19 to TRBJ1-2, with 7 bases lining up with TRBD1. The V gene's germline CDR1 is LNHDA and CDR2 SQIVND (reference sequence). J gave up 4 bases and V 6 bases, and 5 bases lay outside the gene matches. This CDR3 is 13 amino acids long. The CDR3, as DNA: TGTGCCAGTAGCAGGGACAGAATCTATGGCTACACCTTC. Protein sequence: CASSRDRIYGYTF.

The chain is built from TRBV19 and TRBJ1-1; possibly TRBD1 for D (5 bases). Between the trimmed V and J ends, which lost 3 bases and 5 bases, there was a span of 19 bases. CDR1 LNHDA and CDR2 SQIVND come from the germline V gene (reference sequence). This CDR3 contains 16 residues. CDR3 sequence (DNA): TGTGCCAGTAGTATGGGTAACTCCCTGGGGGGTACTGAAGCTTTCTTT. As protein: CASSMGNSLGGTEAFF.